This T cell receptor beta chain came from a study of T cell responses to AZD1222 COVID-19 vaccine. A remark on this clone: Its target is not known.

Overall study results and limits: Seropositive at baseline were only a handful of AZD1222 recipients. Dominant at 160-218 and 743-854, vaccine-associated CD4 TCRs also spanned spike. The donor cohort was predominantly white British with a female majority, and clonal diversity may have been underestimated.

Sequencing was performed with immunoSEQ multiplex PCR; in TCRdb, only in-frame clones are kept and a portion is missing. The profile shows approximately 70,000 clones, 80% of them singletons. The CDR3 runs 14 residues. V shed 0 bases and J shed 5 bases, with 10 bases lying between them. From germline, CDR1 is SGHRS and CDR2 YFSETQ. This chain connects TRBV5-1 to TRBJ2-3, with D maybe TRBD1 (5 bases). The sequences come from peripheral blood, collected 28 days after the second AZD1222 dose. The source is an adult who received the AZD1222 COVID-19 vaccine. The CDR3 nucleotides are TGCGCCAGCAGCTTGGCCAGGGCTAGAGATACGCAGTATTTT. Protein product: CASSLARARDTQYF.